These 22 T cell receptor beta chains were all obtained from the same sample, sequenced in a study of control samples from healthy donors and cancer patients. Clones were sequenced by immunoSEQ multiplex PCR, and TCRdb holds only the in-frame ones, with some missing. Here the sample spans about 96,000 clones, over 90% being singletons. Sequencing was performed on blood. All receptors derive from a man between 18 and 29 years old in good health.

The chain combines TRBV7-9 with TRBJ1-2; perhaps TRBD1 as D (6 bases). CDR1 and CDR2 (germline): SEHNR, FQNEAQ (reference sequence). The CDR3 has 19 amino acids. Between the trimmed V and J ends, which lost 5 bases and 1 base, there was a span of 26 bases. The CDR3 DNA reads TGTGCCAGCAGCAAGACGGACAGACTCGACACCCGCTTTAACTATGGCTACACCTTC. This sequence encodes CASSKTDRLDTRFNYGYTF.

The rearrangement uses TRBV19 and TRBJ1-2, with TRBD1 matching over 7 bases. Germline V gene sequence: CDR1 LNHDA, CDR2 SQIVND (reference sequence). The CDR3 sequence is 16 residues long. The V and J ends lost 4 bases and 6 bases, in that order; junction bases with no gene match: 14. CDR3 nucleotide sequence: TGTGCCAGTAGTAGATTCCCAGGGGGATCGAGCGATGGCTACACCTTC. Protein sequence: CASSRFPGGSSDGYTF.

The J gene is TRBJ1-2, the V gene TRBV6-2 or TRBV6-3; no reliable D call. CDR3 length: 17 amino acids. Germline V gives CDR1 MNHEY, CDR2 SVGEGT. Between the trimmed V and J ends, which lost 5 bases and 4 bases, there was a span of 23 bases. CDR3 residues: CASSVGKKGWIGYGYTF. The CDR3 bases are TGTGCCAGCAGTGTTGGAAAAAAGGGATGGATAGGCTATGGCTACACCTTC.

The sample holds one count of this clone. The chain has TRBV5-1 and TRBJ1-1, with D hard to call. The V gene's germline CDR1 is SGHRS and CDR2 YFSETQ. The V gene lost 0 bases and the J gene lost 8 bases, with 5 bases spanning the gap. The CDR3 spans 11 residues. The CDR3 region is CASSLGMEAFF. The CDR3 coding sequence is TGCGCCAGCAGCTTGGGTATGGAAGCTTTCTTT.

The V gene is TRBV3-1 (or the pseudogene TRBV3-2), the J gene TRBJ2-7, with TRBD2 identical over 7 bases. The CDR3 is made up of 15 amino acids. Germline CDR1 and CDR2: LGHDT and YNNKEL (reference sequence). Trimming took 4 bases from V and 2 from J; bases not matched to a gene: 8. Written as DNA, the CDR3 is TGTGCCAGCAGCCTCCGTTCTAGCGGAGCCTACGAGCAGTACTTC. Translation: CASSLRSSGAYEQYF.

The CDR3 is CASSESGGSYNEQFF. The CDR3 DNA reads as TGTGCCAGCAGTGAAAGCGGGGGATCTTACAATGAGCAGTTCTTC. The rearrangement uses TRBV6-4 and TRBJ2-1; 8 bases align to TRBD2. V gave up 3 bases and J gave up 4 bases; unmatched junction bases: 5. CDR1 and CDR2 (germline): MRHNA, SNTAGT. This CDR3 is built from 15 residues.

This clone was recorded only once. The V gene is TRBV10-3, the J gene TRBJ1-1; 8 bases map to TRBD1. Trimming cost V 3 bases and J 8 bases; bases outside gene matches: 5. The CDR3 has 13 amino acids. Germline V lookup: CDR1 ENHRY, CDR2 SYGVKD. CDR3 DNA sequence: TGTGCCATCAGTGAAAGGCAGGGGGCAGAAGCTTTCTTT. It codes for CAISERQGAEAFF.

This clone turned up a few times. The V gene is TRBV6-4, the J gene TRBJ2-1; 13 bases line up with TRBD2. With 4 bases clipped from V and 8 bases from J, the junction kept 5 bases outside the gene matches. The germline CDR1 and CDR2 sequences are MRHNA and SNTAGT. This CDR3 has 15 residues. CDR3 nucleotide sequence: TGTGCCAGCAGTGTACTAGCGGGAGGGCTCGATGAGCAGTTCTTC. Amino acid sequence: CASSVLAGGLDEQFF.

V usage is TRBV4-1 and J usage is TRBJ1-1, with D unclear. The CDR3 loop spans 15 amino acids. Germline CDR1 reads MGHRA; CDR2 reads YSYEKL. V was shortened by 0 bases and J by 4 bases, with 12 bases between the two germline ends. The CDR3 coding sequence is TGCGCCAGCAGCCAAGATATTAACGGCGGCACTGAAGCTTTCTTT. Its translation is CASSQDINGGTEAFF.

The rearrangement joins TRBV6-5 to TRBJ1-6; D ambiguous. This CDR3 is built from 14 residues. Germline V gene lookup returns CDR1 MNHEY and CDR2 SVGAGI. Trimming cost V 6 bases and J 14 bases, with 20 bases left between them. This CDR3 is CASSSDGPLTSLHF. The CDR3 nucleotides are TGTGCCAGCAGCTCCGACGGTCCCTTAACCTCCCTCCACTTT.

CDR3 coding DNA: TGTGCCAGCAGCCGGACGGGGAGTACTGAAGCTTTCTTT. Protein product: CASSRTGSTEAFF. The V and J genes are TRBV4-2 and TRBJ1-1; D call uncertain. The CDR3 runs 13 residues. CDR1 and CDR2 (germline): LGHNA, YNFKEQ. V lost 4 bases to trimming and J lost 5 bases, with 11 bases between them.

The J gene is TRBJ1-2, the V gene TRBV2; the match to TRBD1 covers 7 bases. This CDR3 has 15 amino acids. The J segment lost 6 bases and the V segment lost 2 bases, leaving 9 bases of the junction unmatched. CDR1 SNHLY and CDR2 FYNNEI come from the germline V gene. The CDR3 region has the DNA TGTGCCAGCAGTGAATCCCGGGACAGTCTCGATGGCTACACCTTC. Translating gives CASSESRDSLDGYTF. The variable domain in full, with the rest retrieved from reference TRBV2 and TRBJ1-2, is EPEVTQTPSHQVTQMGQEVILRCVPISNHLYFYWYRQILGQKVEFLVSFYNNEISEKSEIFDDQFSVERPDGSNFTLKIRSTKLEDSAMYFCASSESRDSLDGYTFGSGTRLTVV.

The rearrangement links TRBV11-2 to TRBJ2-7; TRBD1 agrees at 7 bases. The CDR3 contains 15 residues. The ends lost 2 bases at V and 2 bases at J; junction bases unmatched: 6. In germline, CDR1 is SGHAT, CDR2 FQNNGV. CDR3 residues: CASSLFQGGAYEQYF. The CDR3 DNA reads TGTGCCAGCAGCTTATTTCAAGGGGGCGCCTACGAGCAGTACTTC.

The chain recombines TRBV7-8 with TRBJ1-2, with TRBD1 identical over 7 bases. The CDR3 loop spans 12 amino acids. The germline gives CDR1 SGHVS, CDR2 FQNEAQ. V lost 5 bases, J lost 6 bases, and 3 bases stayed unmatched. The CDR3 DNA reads TGTGCCAGCAGCCCGACAGGGCATGGCTACACCTTC. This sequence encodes CASSPTGHGYTF. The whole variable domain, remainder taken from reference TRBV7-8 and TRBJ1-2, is GAGVSQSPRYKVAKRGQDVALRCDPISGHVSLFWYQQALGQGPEFLTYFQNEAQLDKSGLPSDRFFAERPEGSVSTLKIQRTQQEDSAVYLCASSPTGHGYTFGSGTRLTVV.

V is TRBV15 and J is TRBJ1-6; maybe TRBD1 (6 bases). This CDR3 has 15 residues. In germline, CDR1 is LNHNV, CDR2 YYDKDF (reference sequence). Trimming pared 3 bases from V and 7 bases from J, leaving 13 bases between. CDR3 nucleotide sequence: TGTGCCACCAGCAGGGGACACCCGGAGAATTCACCCCTCCACTTT. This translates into CATSRGHPENSPLHF.

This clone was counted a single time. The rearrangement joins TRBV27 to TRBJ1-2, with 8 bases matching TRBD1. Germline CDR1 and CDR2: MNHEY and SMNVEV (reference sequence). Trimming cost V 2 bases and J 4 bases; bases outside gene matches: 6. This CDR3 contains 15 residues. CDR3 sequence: CASSLTTGDGYGYTF. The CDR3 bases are TGTGCCAGCAGTTTAACGACAGGGGACGGCTATGGCTACACCTTC.

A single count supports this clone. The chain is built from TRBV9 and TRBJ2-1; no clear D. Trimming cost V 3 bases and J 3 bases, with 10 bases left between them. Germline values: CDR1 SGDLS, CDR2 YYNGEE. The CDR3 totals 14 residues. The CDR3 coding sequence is TGTGCCAGCAGCGGGGGTGGGGTCTACAATGAGCAGTTCTTC. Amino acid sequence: CASSGGGVYNEQFF.

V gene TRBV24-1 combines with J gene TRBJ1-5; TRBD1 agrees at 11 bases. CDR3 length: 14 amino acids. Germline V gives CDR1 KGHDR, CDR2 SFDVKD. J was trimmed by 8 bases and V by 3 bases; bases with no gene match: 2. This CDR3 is CATSDGTGGEPQHF. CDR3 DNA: TGTGCCACCAGTGATGGGACAGGGGGTGAGCCCCAGCATTTT.

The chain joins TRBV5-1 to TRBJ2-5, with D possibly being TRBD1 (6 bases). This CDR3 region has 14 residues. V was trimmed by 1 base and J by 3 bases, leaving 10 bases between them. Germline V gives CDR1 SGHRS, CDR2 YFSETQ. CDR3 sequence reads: CASSLQGIEETQYF. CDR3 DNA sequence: TGCGCCAGCAGCTTGCAGGGGATAGAAGAGACCCAGTACTTC.

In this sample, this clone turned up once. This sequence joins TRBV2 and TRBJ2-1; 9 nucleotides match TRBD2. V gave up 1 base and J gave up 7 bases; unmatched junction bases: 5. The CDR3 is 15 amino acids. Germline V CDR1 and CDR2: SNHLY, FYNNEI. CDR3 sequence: CASSEGAGGLNEQFF. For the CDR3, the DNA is TGTGCCAGCAGTGAAGGAGCGGGAGGTTTAAATGAGCAGTTCTTC.

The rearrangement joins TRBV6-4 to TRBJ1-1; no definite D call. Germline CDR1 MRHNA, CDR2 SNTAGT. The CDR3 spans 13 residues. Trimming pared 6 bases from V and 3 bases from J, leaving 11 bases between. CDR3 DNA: TGTGCCAGCAGAGTCGAGGTCTACACTGAAGCTTTCTTT. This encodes CASRVEVYTEAFF.

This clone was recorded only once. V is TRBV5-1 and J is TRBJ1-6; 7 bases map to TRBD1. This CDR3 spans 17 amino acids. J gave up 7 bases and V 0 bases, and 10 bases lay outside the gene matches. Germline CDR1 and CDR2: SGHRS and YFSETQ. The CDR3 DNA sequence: TGCGCCAGCAGCTTGGAGTGGCAGGGGGACCCCAATTCACCCCTCCACTTT. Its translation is CASSLEWQGDPNSPLHF.